This T cell receptor beta chain was retrieved from a study of T-cell memory formation after mild COVID-19. The overall study: Across donors, TCR clusters were largely donor specific.

This CDR3 is 23 amino acids long. The trim removed 1 base at V and 0 bases at J, leaving 20 bases unmatched. This clonotype was detected a few times. TCRdb analysed the 5' RACE reads with MiXCR anew, one entry per CDR3 protein. This sample has fewer than 450,000 distinct CDR3 sequences, with roughly 20% found just once. The receptor's source is an adult woman who had mild COVID-19 (a few samples of this study predate the infection). Cell type and time point are not known. Specimen: PBMCs or a T cell subset sorted from them (not recorded which). The chain uses TRBV6-7 and TRBJ2-5; 13 bases fit TRBD2. TRBV6-7 is an open reading frame whose function is uncertain. CDR3 DNA: TGTGCCAGCAGTTACTTCCGGGAACTGGGACTAGCGGGGACCTTTTGGTACCAAGAGACCCAGTACTTC. It translates to CASSYFRELGLAGTFWYQETQYF.